This T cell receptor beta chain was identified during a study of control samples from healthy donors and cancer patients. The assay was immunoSEQ multiplex PCR, and TCRdb's table has in-frame clones only and misses some. The top ten hold 7.1% of the sample, which has about 140,000 clones, under 95% seen once. Trimming left V 2 bases short and J 0 bases short, with 20 bases between. The germline V gene encodes CDR1 GTSNPN and CDR2 SVGIG (reference sequence). CDR3 length: 18 amino acids. The sequence derives from a man aged 18 to 30 in good health. This sequence joins TRBV30 and TRBJ1-5; D is possibly TRBD1 (5 bases). The specimen was blood. CDR3 bases: TGTGCCTGGAGTAAATTCGACAGCCGTAAAAATAGCAATCAGCCCCAGCATTTT. Its translation: CAWSKFDSRKNSNQPQHF.